Below, 23 T cell receptor beta chains from the same sample are listed, as sequenced in a study of T cell clones after liver transplantation. Generated by immunoSEQ multiplex PCR, the TCRdb table keeps only in-frame clones and is missing some. The sample contains roughly 70,000 clones, 75% to 90% of which appear only once. The starting material was CD4+ T cells from blood, obtained before liver transplant. Receptors were obtained from a human donor who received a liver transplant.

The count of this clone is one. The chain recombines TRBV6-6 with TRBJ2-7; TRBD1 or TRBD2 may be the D gene (5 bases each). The CDR3 length is 15 residues. The germline gives CDR1 MNHNY, CDR2 SVGAGI (reference sequence). The V gene lost 6 bases and the J gene lost 2 bases, with 17 bases spanning the gap. CDR3 DNA sequence: TGTGCCAGCAGATGGGGGACGTCGGACCCCTACGAGCAGTACTTC. Encoded protein: CASRWGTSDPYEQYF.

The chain links TRBV20-1 to TRBJ2-7; D gene ambiguous. This CDR3 contains 10 residues. Looked up from germline, CDR1 is DFQATT and CDR2 is SNEGSKA (reference sequence). V gave up 3 bases and J gave up 6 bases, with 6 bases separating them. As DNA, the CDR3 is TGCAGTGCTAGTTCGGGCGAGCAGTACTTC. Protein product: CSASSGEQYF.

The gene calls are TRBV2 and TRBJ2-7; tentatively, D is TRBD1 or TRBD2 (7 bases each). V lost 4 bases to trimming and J lost 7 bases, with 17 bases between them. Germline V gene lookup returns CDR1 SNHLY and CDR2 FYNNEI. The CDR3 has 14 residues. CDR3 in DNA: TGTGCCAGCAGTGGGACAGGTGGGGAGGGGGAGCAGTACTTC. Translation gives CASSGTGGEGEQYF.

CDR3 bases: TGTGCCAGCAGCTTGGCCGGGGTATACAATGAGCAGTTCTTC. Translating it yields CASSLAGVYNEQFF. The rearrangement uses TRBV7-2 and TRBJ2-1; TRBD2 is a possible D gene (5 bases). V was cut by 3 bases and J by 4 bases, with 10 bases left in between. CDR1 is SGHTA and CDR2 is FQGNSA in the germline V gene. This CDR3 is 14 amino acids long. Filled out from reference TRBV7-2 and TRBJ2-1, the complete variable domain reads GAGVSQSPSNKVTEKGKDVELRCDPISGHTALYWYRQSLGQGLEFLIYFQGNSAPDKSGLPSDRFSAERTGGSVSTLTIQRTQQEDSAVYLCASSLAGVYNEQFFGPGTRLTVL.

The chain has TRBV19 and TRBJ1-1, with 11 nucleotides matching TRBD1. The germline V gene encodes CDR1 LNHDA and CDR2 SQIVND (reference sequence). V gave up 10 bases and J gave up 4 bases; unmatched junction bases: 5. The CDR3 has 13 amino acids. This CDR3 reads CATSDRGLTEAFF. As DNA, the CDR3 is TGTGCCACCTCGGACAGGGGGCTCACTGAAGCTTTCTTT.

The CDR3 nucleotides read TGTGCCAGCAGCCCGATGGGGGGACGGGCCGGGGAGCTGTTTTTT. This sequence encodes CASSPMGGRAGELFF. This chain connects TRBV5-4 to TRBJ2-2; TRBD2 might be the D (6 bases). The V end lost 4 bases, the J end lost 6 bases, and 16 bases lay between the germline ends. CDR3 length: 15 amino acids. CDR1 and CDR2 from the germline V gene are SGHNT and YYREEE (reference sequence).

Here the CDR3 DNA reads TGTGCCAGCAGAGACCGCCTTTTGGACAGGGGCGACGAGCAGTACTTC. Its protein is CASRDRLLDRGDEQYF. This rearrangement joins TRBV28 to TRBJ2-7; 9 nucleotides align to TRBD1. Trimming removed 6 bases from V and 5 bases from J; junction bases left unmatched: 14. The V gene's germline CDR1 is MDHEN and CDR2 SYDVKM. This CDR3 region has 16 residues.

This rearrangement joins TRBV19 to TRBJ2-4; D might be TRBD2 (5 bases). This CDR3 spans 15 amino acids. The V end was cut by 10 bases, the J end by 1 base, with 17 bases between. Germline V gene data show CDR1 as LNHDA and CDR2 as SQIVND (reference sequence). CDR3 residues: CATLSGAGAKNIQYF. CDR3 in DNA: TGTGCCACCCTAAGCGGAGCCGGGGCCAAAAACATTCAGTACTTC.

J is TRBJ1-2 and V is TRBV7-9, with D possibly being TRBD1 (5 bases). This CDR3 comprises 17 residues. V gave up 3 bases and J gave up 6 bases, with 23 bases separating them. Germline CDR1 reads SEHNR; CDR2 reads FQNEAQ (reference sequence). In DNA form, the CDR3 reads TGTGCCAGCAGCTTCACCGGGACGGCGAATCCCCTGCATGGCTACACCTTC. Its translation: CASSFTGTANPLHGYTF.

The chain couples TRBV7-9 to TRBJ2-7; D possibly corresponds to TRBD2 (5 bases). The V gene lost 1 base and the J gene lost 2 bases, with 12 bases spanning the gap. CDR1 is SEHNR and CDR2 is FQNEAQ in the germline V gene (reference sequence). The CDR3 runs to 15 residues. The chain's CDR3 is CASSLGGFGPYEQYF. The CDR3 coding sequence is TGTGCCAGCAGCTTAGGAGGGTTTGGACCCTACGAGCAGTACTTC.

J is TRBJ2-5 and V is TRBV30; no clear D gene. The CDR3 totals 13 residues. V was clipped by 3 bases and J by 7 bases, with 15 bases between them. CDR1 and CDR2 (germline): GTSNPN, SVGIG (reference sequence). CDR3 residues: CAWRPDSLGTQYF. In DNA, the CDR3 is TGTGCCTGGAGACCGGATAGTCTGGGGACCCAGTACTTC. The full variable domain, rest sourced from reference TRBV30 and TRBJ2-5, is SQTIHQWPATLVQPVGSPLSLECTVEGTSNPNLYWYRQAAGRGLQLLFYSVGIGQISSEVPQNLSASRPQDRQFILSSKKLLLSDSGFYLCAWRPDSLGTQYFGPGTRLLVL.

The V and J genes are TRBV28 and TRBJ2-3; 7 nucleotides match TRBD2. V dropped 6 bases and J dropped 0; count of bases not matched to a gene: 0. In germline, CDR1 is MDHEN, CDR2 SYDVKM. The CDR3 totals 13 residues. The CDR3 sequence: CASRGGSTDTQYF. The DNA of the CDR3 is TGTGCCAGCAGGGGGGGGAGCACAGATACGCAGTATTTT.

This sequence joins TRBV28 and TRBJ2-7; tentatively, D is TRBD1 or TRBD2 (5 bases each). CDR3 length: 16 amino acids. Germline V gene data show CDR1 as MDHEN and CDR2 as SYDVKM. Trimming removed 4 bases from V and 0 bases from J, with 16 bases in between. The CDR3 here is CASSSVGRELSYEQYF. Here the CDR3 DNA reads TGTGCCAGCAGTTCGGTAGGCAGGGAGCTCTCCTACGAGCAGTACTTC.

The chain couples TRBV6-5 to TRBJ2-7; 9 bases line up with TRBD2. CDR1 and CDR2 from the germline V gene are MNHEY and SVGAGI. The CDR3 extends over 14 amino acids. V dropped 4 bases and J dropped 7; count of bases not matched to a gene: 8. The CDR3 region is CASSFLAGVGEQYF. The CDR3 DNA follows: TGTGCCAGCAGTTTCTTAGCGGGAGTAGGGGAGCAGTACTTC.

The chain is built from TRBV6-5 and TRBJ2-1, with 8 bases matching TRBD1. This CDR3 contains 14 residues. V was pared by 1 base and J by 6 bases, with 2 bases of the junction left unmatched. Germline CDR1 is MNHEY and CDR2 is SVGAGI. The CDR3 sequence: CASSYWTGSNEQFF. The CDR3 bases are TGTGCCAGCAGTTACTGGACAGGGTCCAATGAGCAGTTCTTC.

The chain has TRBV6-5 and TRBJ2-1; D is possibly TRBD2 (5 bases). The germline V and J ends were trimmed by 4 bases and 9 bases, with 22 bases remaining between them. Germline V gene data show CDR1 as MNHEY and CDR2 as SVGAGI. The CDR3 has 16 amino acids. CDR3 sequence (DNA): TGTGCCAGCAGTTCGAGACGACTCAAAGGCGGGTCTGAGCAGTTCTTC. This codes for CASSSRRLKGGSEQFF.

This clone was counted a single time. J is TRBJ2-3 and V is TRBV11-2; D tentatively reads TRBD1 or TRBD2 (6 bases each). Germline CDR1 SGHAT, CDR2 FQNNGV. The germline V and J ends were trimmed by 10 bases and 8 bases, with 22 bases remaining between them. The CDR3 runs 14 residues. The CDR3 nucleotides are TGTGCCACCAGGAGGGGGACTCCACCCGGTACGCAGTATTTT. Its translation: CATRRGTPPGTQYF.

The V call is TRBV18, the J call TRBJ2-2; tentative D call: TRBD2 (5 bases). Trimming took 6 bases from V and 1 from J, leaving 9 bases between them. Germline V gene data show CDR1 as KGHSH and CDR2 as LQKENI. The length of the CDR3 is 14 residues. The CDR3 sequence is CASSPGGNTGELFF. In DNA, the CDR3 is TGTGCCAGCTCCCCAGGAGGGAACACCGGGGAGCTGTTTTTT.

The chain combines TRBV28 with TRBJ2-3; TRBD1 aligns across 9 bases. Germline lookup yields CDR1 MDHEN and CDR2 SYDVKM. CDR3 size: 14 residues. V was clipped by 2 bases and J by 14 bases; unmatched bases: 11. The CDR3: CASSLRAYRGLSYF. DNA for the CDR3: TGTGCCAGCAGTTTAAGGGCTTACAGGGGGCTTTCGTATTTT.

This chain uses TRBV11-2 with TRBJ2-1; 7 positions agree with TRBD2. J was trimmed by 1 base and V by 2 bases; bases with no gene match: 5. This CDR3 contains 16 residues. Germline values: CDR1 SGHAT, CDR2 FQNNGV. CDR3: CASSLLAETSYNEQFF. Written as DNA, the CDR3 is TGTGCCAGCAGCTTACTAGCGGAGACTTCCTACAATGAGCAGTTCTTC.

The V gene is TRBV7-9, the J gene TRBJ2-5; no clear D. The germline gives CDR1 SEHNR, CDR2 FQNEAQ (reference sequence). Trimming stripped 3 bases from V and 4 bases from J, with 3 bases between. The CDR3 sequence is 11 residues long. The CDR3 spells CASSFSETQYF. For the CDR3, the DNA is TGTGCCAGCAGCTTCTCAGAGACCCAGTACTTC.

This clone has a handful of counts. The chain recombines TRBV7-6 with TRBJ2-7; tentative D call: TRBD2 (5 bases). The CDR3 spans 12 residues. Germline V CDR1 and CDR2: SGHVS, FNYEAQ. V lost 5 bases to trimming and J lost 7 bases, with 12 bases between them. As DNA, the CDR3 is TGTGCCAGCAGCCAAGTACTAGTAGAGCAGTACTTC. Translated: CASSQVLVEQYF.

The V gene is TRBV28, the J gene TRBJ1-5; D is perhaps TRBD1 (6 bases). The ends were cut back, 7 bases at V and 2 bases at J, with 12 bases in the middle. This CDR3 is 14 amino acids long. In germline, CDR1 is MDHEN, CDR2 SYDVKM. The CDR3 here is CASTWGLRNQPQHF. Here the CDR3 DNA reads TGTGCCAGCACCTGGGGGCTACGCAATCAGCCCCAGCATTTT.